A single sample gave rise to the 26 T cell receptor beta chains below, sequenced in a study of response to subunit inactivated influenza vaccine. TCRdb itself ran the RT-PCR reads through MiXCR, one entry per CDR3 protein. The sample records about half a million distinct CDR3 sequences, about 25% being singletons. The sample here was CD4+ T cells sorted from PBMCs, taken roughly 5 days after vaccination. Receptors were obtained from a man in his fifties who received an inactivated influenza vaccine.

This chain links TRBV12-3 or TRBV12-4 with TRBJ2-2, with D perhaps being TRBD1 or TRBD2 (6 bases each). The CDR3 consists of 16 residues. The V end lost 7 bases, the J end lost 5 bases, and 20 bases lay between the germline ends. In DNA, the CDR3 is TGTGCCAGCACACGGGGGTTGGGGGCCGGGACCGGGGAGCTGTTTTTT. It translates to CASTRGLGAGTGELFF.

The rearrangement joins TRBV5-1 to TRBJ2-2, with 12 bases aligning to TRBD2. Germline lookup yields CDR1 SGHRS and CDR2 YFSETQ. The CDR3 covers 17 residues. V lost 4 bases, J lost 0 bases, and 4 bases stayed unmatched. CDR3 sequence: CASSKGLAGPNTGELFF. The CDR3, as DNA: TGCGCCAGCAGCAAAGGACTAGCGGGACCGAACACCGGGGAGCTGTTTTTT.

This clonotype has a count of ten or more. This sequence joins TRBV5-1 and TRBJ2-5, with 7 bases fitting TRBD1. After removal of 4 bases from V and 5 bases from J, the junction contained 5 bases not matched to a gene. Germline V gene lookup returns CDR1 SGHRS and CDR2 YFSETQ. This CDR3 comprises 13 residues. The CDR3 nucleotides are TGCGCCAGCAGCACGACAGGGCGGGAGACCCAGTACTTC. This translates into CASSTTGRETQYF.

This chain uses TRBV5-1 with TRBJ2-1; the match to TRBD2 covers 14 bases. This CDR3 comprises 17 residues. CDR1 and CDR2 (germline): SGHRS, YFSETQ. V shed 5 bases and J 9 bases; nucleotides not matched to a gene: 13. CDR3 sequence reads: CASRPRLAGGPVSEQFF. The CDR3, as DNA: TGCGCCAGCAGACCAAGACTAGCGGGAGGGCCGGTTAGTGAGCAGTTCTTC.

The CDR3 DNA reads TGCGCCAGCAGCTTGTGGGGGGATGATAATTCACCCCTCCACTTT. Protein: CASSLWGDDNSPLHF. This chain uses TRBV5-1 with TRBJ1-6; D is possibly TRBD1 (5 bases). Between the trimmed V and J ends, which lost 1 base and 5 bases, there was a span of 10 bases. The CDR3 spans 15 residues. Looked up from germline, CDR1 is SGHRS and CDR2 is YFSETQ.

This clonotype was seen a single time. J is TRBJ2-1 and V is TRBV29-1; D perhaps matches TRBD1 (6 bases). The V end lost 4 bases, the J end lost 6 bases, and 13 bases lay between the germline ends. The CDR3 is 13 residues long. Germline lookup yields CDR1 SQVTM and CDR2 ANQGSEA. This chain's CDR3 is CSVGGLYPNEQFF. CDR3 sequence (DNA): TGCAGCGTTGGGGGGCTCTACCCCAATGAGCAGTTCTTC.

This clonotype was seen a few times. This sequence joins TRBV5-1 and TRBJ2-3, with 9 positions matching TRBD2. Trimming took 2 bases from V and 5 from J; bases not matched to a gene: 9. The germline CDR1 and CDR2 sequences are SGHRS and YFSETQ. The CDR3 loop spans 16 amino acids. The DNA of the CDR3 is TGCGCCAGCAGCTTCGACCCGGCGGGGGGGCGAGATACGCAGTATTTT. Its translation is CASSFDPAGGRDTQYF.

This clonotype came up a few times. The chain has TRBV20-1 and TRBJ2-1; 10 bases are shared with TRBD2. CDR1 is DFQATT and CDR2 is SNEGSKA in the germline V gene (reference sequence). J was trimmed by 7 bases and V by 8 bases; bases with no gene match: 5. CDR3 length: 12 residues. The CDR3 DNA reads TGCAGTACCCTAGCGGGAGTAAATGAGCAGTTCTTC. Its translation is CSTLAGVNEQFF.

This clonotype was recorded a few times. The genes are TRBV12-3 or TRBV12-4 and TRBJ2-7; 7 bases agree with TRBD2. V shed 5 bases and J 3 bases; nucleotides not matched to a gene: 4. The CDR3 is made up of 13 amino acids. In DNA form, the CDR3 reads TGTGCCAGCAGTGCCGGGACTAACTACGAGCAGTACTTC. Its translation is CASSAGTNYEQYF.

The chain has TRBV12-3 or TRBV12-4 and TRBJ2-2; D not certain. The CDR3 runs 15 residues. Deletions cut 3 bases from V and 0 bases from J, with 8 bases between. The DNA for the CDR3 is TGTGCCAGCAGTTTTGGACGAGCGAACACCGGGGAGCTGTTTTTT. This gives the protein CASSFGRANTGELFF.

This clonotype has at least ten counts. The chain is built from TRBV7-2 and TRBJ1-4, with D unclear. V gave up 6 bases and J gave up 0 bases, with 8 bases separating them. CDR3 length: 14 residues. Germline V gene sequence: CDR1 SGHTA, CDR2 FQGNSA. The CDR3 DNA sequence: TGTGCCAGCAGTCTCAGTGCAACTAATGAAAAACTGTTTTTT. Encoded protein: CASSLSATNEKLFF. The full variable domain, with the rest looked up from reference TRBV7-2 and TRBJ1-4, is GAGVSQSPSNKVTEKGKDVELRCDPISGHTALYWYRQSLGQGLEFLIYFQGNSAPDKSGLPSDRFSAERTGGSVSTLTIQRTQQEDSAVYLCASSLSATNEKLFFGSGTQLSVL.

The V and J genes are TRBV5-6 and TRBJ2-1, with 8 bases identical to TRBD2. CDR3 length equals 15 residues. Germline V gene lookup returns CDR1 SGHDT and CDR2 YYEEEE. V lost 6 bases and J lost 9; bases outside the gene matches: 14. This CDR3 reads CASTLSGRAYSEQFF. The DNA for the CDR3 is TGTGCCAGCACATTGTCCGGGAGGGCCTATAGTGAGCAGTTCTTC.

The CDR3 spells CASSYSSGEQYF. The CDR3 DNA reads as TGTGCCAGCAGTTACTCGAGCGGCGAGCAGTACTTC. V and J are TRBV6-5 and TRBJ2-7; D is perhaps TRBD2 (5 bases). Trimming shortened V by 0 bases and J by 6 bases, and 6 bases separated the two germline ends. Germline V gene sequence: CDR1 MNHEY, CDR2 SVGAGI. The CDR3 consists of 12 residues.

The chain recombines TRBV7-9 with TRBJ2-3; D not resolved. The CDR3 consists of 9 residues. Germline CDR1 is SEHNR and CDR2 is FQNEAQ (reference sequence). V was pared by 6 bases and J by 8 bases, with 3 bases between. Written as DNA, the CDR3 is TGTGCCAGCAGTCCTACGCAGTATTTT. Encoded protein: CASSPTQYF.

The V and J genes are TRBV7-3 and TRBJ1-1, with 9 nucleotides matching TRBD1. The ends lost 5 bases at V and 5 bases at J; junction bases unmatched: 6. Germline CDR1 and CDR2: SGHTA and FQGTGA. The CDR3 runs 14 residues. CDR3 region: CASSQQGADTEAFF. CDR3 coding DNA: TGTGCCAGCAGCCAACAGGGGGCGGATACTGAAGCTTTCTTT.

This clonotype occurred a few times. CDR3 sequence (DNA): TGCGCCAGCAGCTTGGTGGGGACAGGGGTCTCTGGGGCCAACGTCCTGACTTTC. Residues: CASSLVGTGVSGANVLTF. The chain combines TRBV5-1 with TRBJ2-6, with 10 bases fitting TRBD1. Trimming removed 0 bases from V and 0 bases from J; junction bases left unmatched: 3. Germline values: CDR1 SGHRS, CDR2 YFSETQ. This CDR3 comprises 18 residues.

This clonotype was counted only a few times. This sequence joins TRBV27 and TRBJ2-1, with 9 bases identical to TRBD2. The CDR3 has 16 residues. The germline CDR1 and CDR2 sequences are MNHEY and SMNVEV (reference sequence). V dropped 5 bases and J dropped 7; count of bases not matched to a gene: 12. The CDR3 DNA reads as TGTGCCAGCAGTCACGCCAGCGGGAGGTTGTCGAATGAGCAGTTCTTC. Translation gives CASSHASGRLSNEQFF.

This clonotype has just one count. This chain connects TRBV9 to TRBJ2-1, with 10 bases fitting TRBD2. Germline V lookup: CDR1 SGDLS, CDR2 YYNGEE. The CDR3 sequence is 15 residues long. J lost 3 bases, V lost 5 bases, and 5 bases had no gene match. The CDR3 reads CASSYTSGIYNEQFF. CDR3 coding DNA: TGTGCCAGCAGTTACACTAGCGGGATCTACAATGAGCAGTTCTTC.

J is TRBJ2-3 and V is TRBV20-1; D is ambiguous. The CDR3 contains 14 residues. V was shortened by 3 bases and J by 6 bases, with 16 bases between the two germline ends. CDR1 DFQATT and CDR2 SNEGSKA come from the germline V gene (reference sequence). The DNA for the CDR3 is TGCAGTGCTAGGTGGGCTAGTGTCGAGGATACGCAGTATTTT. Its protein product is CSARWASVEDTQYF.

This clonotype appeared a few times. The junction departs from the called germline gene at one end, perhaps through a read error. The chain combines TRBV15 with TRBJ2-7; 9 bases align to TRBD1. Germline values: CDR1 LNHNV, CDR2 YYDKDF (reference sequence). The CDR3 is 15 residues long. The CDR3 sequence is CATSGDRGFTNEQYF. In DNA form, the CDR3 reads TGTGCCACCAGCGGAGACAGGGGGTTTACCAACGAGCAGTACTTC.

This sequence joins TRBV12-3 or TRBV12-4 and TRBJ2-4; 13 bases match TRBD2. The J segment lost 2 bases and the V segment lost 7 bases, leaving 2 bases of the junction unmatched. The CDR3 is 15 amino acids. CDR3 in amino acids: CASTLAGGPKNIQYF. CDR3 nucleotide sequence: TGTGCCAGCACACTAGCGGGAGGGCCCAAAAACATTCAGTACTTC.

At least ten counts were recorded for this clonotype. V and J are TRBV29-1 and TRBJ1-4, with 7 positions matching TRBD1. Germline CDR1 is SQVTM and CDR2 is ANQGSEA. CDR3 size: 13 residues. V shed 4 bases, J shed 4 bases, and the junction held 3 bases outside the gene matches. In DNA form, the CDR3 reads TGCAGCGTTGGGACAGGCCTTAATGAAAAACTGTTTTTT. Protein product: CSVGTGLNEKLFF.

This clonotype was seen ten or more times. This rearrangement joins TRBV12-3 or TRBV12-4 to TRBJ2-7; D gene uncertain. V gave up 1 base and J gave up 2 bases, with 6 bases separating them. This CDR3 has 13 residues. The CDR3 here is CASSLGGTYEQYF. Here the CDR3 DNA reads TGTGCCAGCAGTTTAGGGGGAACCTACGAGCAGTACTTC.

The chain combines TRBV7-3 with TRBJ2-3; a weak D match, TRBD2 (6 bases). Between the trimmed V and J ends, which lost 5 bases and 2 bases, there was a span of 17 bases. Germline assignment: CDR1 SGHTA and CDR2 FQGTGA. The CDR3 totals 16 residues. The CDR3 here is CASSPDRAGFTDTQYF. The CDR3 DNA reads as TGTGCCAGCAGCCCCGATCGGGCGGGATTCACAGATACGCAGTATTTT.

This clonotype was seen only a few times. The rearrangement links TRBV4-2 to TRBJ1-6, with D possibly being TRBD1 (6 bases). V lost 1 base and J lost 7, with 14 bases in between. The germline V gene encodes CDR1 LGHNA and CDR2 YNFKEQ. The CDR3 sequence is 16 residues long. The CDR3 sequence is CASSQVLGAGNSPLHF. The CDR3 nucleotides are TGTGCCAGCAGCCAAGTTCTGGGGGCGGGAAATTCACCCCTCCACTTT.

This clonotype was seen more than once but under ten times. The chain combines TRBV20-1 with TRBJ2-3; TRBD2 agrees at 12 bases. The CDR3 is made up of 16 amino acids. V lost 5 bases and J lost 4; bases outside the gene matches: 10. Germline V gene data show CDR1 as DFQATT and CDR2 as SNEGSKA (reference sequence). The CDR3 DNA follows: TGCAGTGCTGCCCGACTAGCGGGAGTATTCGCAGATACGCAGTATTTT. It yields the protein CSAARLAGVFADTQYF.